This note documents a single TCR beta chain sequence. Here immunoSEQ multiplex PCR was the method, and the copy in TCRdb shows in-frame clones only, minus some. The sample lists roughly 100,000 clones; 84% were seen once. This specimen comes from a study of blood T cell repertoires in COVID-19. CDR3 length: 14 residues. The germline CDR1 and CDR2 sequences are SEHNR and FQNEAQ (reference sequence). V was shortened by 5 bases and J by 8 bases, with 15 bases between the two germline ends. This chain uses TRBV7-9 with TRBJ2-2; D might be TRBD1 (6 bases). Sequences were obtained from peripheral blood. This TCR was recovered from a man aged 35 to 55 with active or convalescent COVID-19. CDR3 nucleotides: TGTGCCAGCAGCCAGAACAGGGATTTGGGGGAGCTGTTTTTT. Amino acid sequence: CASSQNRDLGELFF.